This T cell receptor beta chain was obtained from a study of T cells after posttransplantation cyclophosphamide. Treatment was busulfan-fludarabine conditioning, a marrow graft, and cyclophosphamide on days +3 and +4. Study-level results: Donor CD8+ memory clones often dominated recipient blood repertoires at later times. Recipient CMV seropositivity and CMV reactivation strongly tracked TRB clonality. Skin or GI-infiltrating T cells shared few TRB sequences with blood.

The table came from immunoSEQ multiplex PCR; TCRdb's copy has only in-frame clones and leaves some out. Among about 6,700 clones, over 65% were seen once, and the ten largest hold approximately 22%. This CDR3 is built from 14 residues. V gave up 0 bases and J gave up 3 bases; unmatched junction bases: 1. Per germline, CDR1 MNHEY and CDR2 SVGAGI. About this clone itself: Its antigen is currently unknown.

The chain joins TRBV6-5 to TRBJ2-7; 8 positions agree with TRBD1. The TCR sequence derives from a female patient aged 45-60 years who received an allogeneic stem cell transplant from a related donor, was CMV-positive, and had no GVHD. The graft donor may have contributed some T cells. Source: PBMCs, taken after allogeneic stem cell transplant with posttransplant cyclophosphamide. The CDR3 here is CASSYSDRGYEQYF. The DNA for the CDR3 is TGTGCCAGCAGTTACTCTGACAGGGGCTACGAGCAGTACTTC.